This T cell receptor (beta chain) came from a study of T cells in Graves' hyperthyroidism and ophthalmopathy. Study findings and constraints: Ophthalmopathy and stable hyperthyroidism were told apart by a 13 V-J model. Among thyroid clonotypes expanded above 0.001, most also appeared in blood.

What was amplified from RNA transcripts were TCR beta CDR3 regions. With the HTBI primer set, the TCR CDR3 went through a first round of RT-PCR. TCRdb reanalysed the multiplex PCR reads using MiXCR and keeps one entry per CDR3 protein. The sample holds 40,000 to 60,000 distinct CDR3 sequences; around half are singletons and the top ten take approximately 9.1%. Points on this clonotype: Its antigen is currently unknown.

Extraction of PBMCs used around 9.6 ml of fresh peripheral blood. Germline V CDR1 and CDR2: SEHNR, FQNEAQ (reference sequence). With 4 bases clipped from V and 7 bases from J, the junction kept 4 bases outside the gene matches. CDR3 length: 12 residues. The sequenced sample was blood. J is TRBJ2-7 and V is TRBV7-9; TRBD2 aligns across 7 bases. The origin of this receptor is a woman aged 50 to 60 with Graves' ophthalmopathy. The CDR3 DNA follows: TGTGCCAGCAGCTGGGGGGGACGGGAGCAGTACTTC. This translates into CASSWGGREQYF.